One sample yielded the 8 T cell receptor beta chains listed below, sequenced in a study of spatial heterogeneity in lung cancer. Time point reported: sample taken at primary tumor resection. TCRdb re-called the 5' RACE reads with MiXCR, one entry per CDR3 protein. This sample has more than 60,000 distinct CDR3 sequences, with 7.5% to 9.5% found just once. This material consisted of PBMCs, taken at surgery. Every receptor here comes from a male donor with early-stage non-small cell lung cancer.

This clonotype has a count of ten or more. The CDR3 sequence: CSASQGPHNQPQHF. CDR3 sequence (DNA): TGCAGTGCTAGTCAGGGACCCCATAATCAGCCCCAGCATTTT. This sequence joins TRBV20-1 and TRBJ1-5; TRBD1 might be the D (5 bases). Germline V gene data show CDR1 as DFQATT and CDR2 as SNEGSKA (reference sequence). The CDR3 runs to 14 residues. With 3 bases removed from V and 4 bases from J, the gap between germline ends came to 13 bases.

This clonotype was observed many times. The chain uses TRBV28 and TRBJ2-3, with 7 bases fitting TRBD2. The CDR3 spans 16 residues. The germline V gene has CDR1 MDHEN and CDR2 SYDVKM. V shed 2 bases, J shed 4 bases, and the junction held 9 bases outside the gene matches. For the CDR3, the DNA is TGTGCCAGCAGTTTAGATAGGGCTAGCGGTTCAGATACGCAGTATTTT. As protein: CASSLDRASGSDTQYF. Drawing the rest from reference TRBV28 and TRBJ2-3, the complete variable domain is DVKVTQSSRYLVKRTGEKVFLECVQDMDHENMFWYRQDPGLGLRLIYFSYDVKMKEKGDIPEGYSVSREKKERFSLILESASTNQTSMYLCASSLDRASGSDTQYFGPGTRLTVL.

The rearrangement uses TRBV19 and TRBJ1-1; D gene uncertain. V was clipped by 9 bases and J by 0 bases, with 8 bases between them. From germline, CDR1 is LNHDA and CDR2 SQIVND (reference sequence). The CDR3 covers 12 residues. CDR3 in DNA: TGTGCCAGCCTGTCCGTGAACACTGAAGCTTTCTTT. The encoded protein is CASLSVNTEAFF.

This clonotype was counted between two and nine times. This chain uses TRBV6-5 with TRBJ2-1, with D possibly matching TRBD2 (5 bases). The CDR3 is 16 residues long. V was cut by 0 bases and J by 0 bases, with 9 bases left in between. CDR1 and CDR2 (germline): MNHEY, SVGAGI. CDR3 loop: CASSYSSGSSYNEQFF. In DNA, the CDR3 is TGTGCCAGCAGTTACTCATCGGGGAGCTCCTACAATGAGCAGTTCTTC.

This clonotype has at least ten counts. V usage is TRBV9 and J usage is TRBJ2-2; 9 bases agree with TRBD1. With V trimmed by 0 bases and J by 2 bases, 5 bases remained unmatched. The CDR3 extends over 17 amino acids. The V gene's germline CDR1 is SGDLS and CDR2 YYNGEE. CDR3 sequence reads: CASSVAGTGSNTGELFF. The CDR3 DNA follows: TGTGCCAGCAGCGTAGCTGGGACAGGGAGCAACACCGGGGAGCTGTTTTTT.

The chain links TRBV7-7 to TRBJ2-5; no clear D gene. Germline loops: CDR1 SSHAT, CDR2 FNYEAQ (reference sequence). The V end was cut by 1 base, the J end by 2 bases, with 11 bases between. The CDR3 length is 15 residues. The CDR3 sequence: CASSLGRVYQETQYF. The CDR3 bases are TGTGCCAGCAGCTTAGGTCGCGTGTATCAAGAGACCCAGTACTTC. The full variable domain, rest sourced from reference TRBV7-7 and TRBJ2-5, is GAGVSQSPRYKVTKRGQDVTLRCDPISSHATLYWYQQALGQGPEFLTYFNYEAQPDKSGLPSDRFSAERPEGSISTLTIQRTEQRDSAMYRCASSLGRVYQETQYFGPGTRLLVL.

This clonotype was recorded a few times. This chain uses TRBV5-1 with TRBJ2-1, with a weak D call TRBD1 (6 bases). CDR1 is SGHRS, CDR2 YFSETQ, per germline. The CDR3 is made up of 13 amino acids. Trimming left V 4 bases short and J 3 bases short, with 8 bases between. Written as DNA, the CDR3 is TGCGCCAGCAGCGCGGACAGCTACAATGAGCAGTTCTTC. It translates to CASSADSYNEQFF.

This clonotype was seen more than once but under ten times. In DNA, the CDR3 is TGCAGCGTTGAAGACACCCTATCCGGGGTTGAAGCTTTCTTT. This encodes CSVEDTLSGVEAFF. This sequence joins TRBV29-1 and TRBJ1-1, with D unclear. CDR1 and CDR2 from the germline V gene are SQVTM and ANQGSEA. This CDR3 has 14 residues. Trimming removed 0 bases at V and 7 bases at J, with 15 bases between. The complete variable domain, with remaining parts taken from reference TRBV29-1 and TRBJ1-1, reads SAVISQKPSRDICQRGTSLTIQCQVDSQVTMMFWYRQQPGQSLTLIATANQGSEATYESGFVIDKFPISRPNLTFSTLTVSNMSPEDSSIYLCSVEDTLSGVEAFFGQGTRLTVV.